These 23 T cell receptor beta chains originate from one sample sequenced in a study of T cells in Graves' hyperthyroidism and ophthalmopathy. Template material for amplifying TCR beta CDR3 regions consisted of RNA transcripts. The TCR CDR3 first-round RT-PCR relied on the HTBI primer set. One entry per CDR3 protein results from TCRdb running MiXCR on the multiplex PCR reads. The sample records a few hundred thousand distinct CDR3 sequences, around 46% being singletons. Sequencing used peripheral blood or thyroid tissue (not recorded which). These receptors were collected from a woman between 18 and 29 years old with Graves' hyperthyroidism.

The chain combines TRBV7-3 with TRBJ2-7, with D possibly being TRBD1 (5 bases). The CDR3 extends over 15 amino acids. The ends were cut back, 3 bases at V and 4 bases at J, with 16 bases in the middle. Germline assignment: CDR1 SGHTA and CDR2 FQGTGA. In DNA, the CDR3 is TGTGCCAGCAGCTTGGGGCGGAACGAACGATACGAGCAGTACTTC. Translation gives CASSLGRNERYEQYF.

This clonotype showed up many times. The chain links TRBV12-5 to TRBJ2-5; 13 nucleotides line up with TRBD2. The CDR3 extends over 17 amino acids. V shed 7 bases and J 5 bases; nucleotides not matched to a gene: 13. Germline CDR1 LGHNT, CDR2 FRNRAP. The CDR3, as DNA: TGTGCTAGTGTCCGCCTCAGGACTAGCGGGAGTGTGGAGACCCAGTACTTC. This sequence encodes CASVRLRTSGSVETQYF.

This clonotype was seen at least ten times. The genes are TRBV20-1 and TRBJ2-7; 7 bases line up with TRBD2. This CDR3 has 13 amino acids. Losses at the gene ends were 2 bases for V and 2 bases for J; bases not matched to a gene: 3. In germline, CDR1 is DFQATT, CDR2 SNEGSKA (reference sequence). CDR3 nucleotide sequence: TGCAGTGCTAGAAAGGGAGGGCCCTACGAGCAGTACTTC. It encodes CSARKGGPYEQYF.

CDR3 DNA sequence: TGTGCCAGCAGTGGCGGGAGAGGTTCCTACGAGCAGTACTTC. This encodes CASSGGRGSYEQYF. The chain employs TRBV2 and TRBJ2-7, with 7 bases aligning to TRBD2. Trimming at V came to 4 bases and at J to 1 base, leaving 4 bases not matched to a gene. Germline V gene sequence: CDR1 SNHLY, CDR2 FYNNEI. The length of the CDR3 is 14 residues.

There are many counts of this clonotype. CDR3 residues: CAISPGTGGEQPQHF. In DNA, the CDR3 is TGTGCCATCAGTCCTGGGACAGGGGGCGAACAGCCCCAGCATTTT. The rearrangement uses TRBV10-3 and TRBJ1-5; 12 bases align to TRBD1. Germline V lookup: CDR1 ENHRY, CDR2 SYGVKD. J was trimmed by 7 bases and V by 5 bases; bases with no gene match: 6. The CDR3 is 15 amino acids.

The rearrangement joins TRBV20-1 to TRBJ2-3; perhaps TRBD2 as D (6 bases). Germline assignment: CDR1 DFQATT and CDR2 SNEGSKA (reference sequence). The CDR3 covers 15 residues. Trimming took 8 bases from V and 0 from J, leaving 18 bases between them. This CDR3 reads CSSRSASESTDTQYF. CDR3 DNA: TGCAGTTCGCGAAGTGCTAGCGAAAGCACAGATACGCAGTATTTT.

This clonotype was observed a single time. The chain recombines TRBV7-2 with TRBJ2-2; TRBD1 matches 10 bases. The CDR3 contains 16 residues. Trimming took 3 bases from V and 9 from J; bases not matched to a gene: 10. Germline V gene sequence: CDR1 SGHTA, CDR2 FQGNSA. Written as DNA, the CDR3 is TGTGCCAGCAGCTTCGCGACAGGGGGCTCGATCAGGGAGCTGTTTTTT. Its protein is CASSFATGGSIRELFF. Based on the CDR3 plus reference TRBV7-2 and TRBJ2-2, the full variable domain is GAGVSQSPSNKVTEKGKDVELRCDPISGHTALYWYRQSLGQGLEFLIYFQGNSAPDKSGLPSDRFSAERTGGSVSTLTIQRTQQEDSAVYLCASSFATGGSIRELFFGEGSRLTVL.

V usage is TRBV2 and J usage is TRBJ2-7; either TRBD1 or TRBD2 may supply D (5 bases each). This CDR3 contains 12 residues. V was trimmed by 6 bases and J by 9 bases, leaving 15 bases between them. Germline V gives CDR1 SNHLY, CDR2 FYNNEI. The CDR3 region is CASRPSWGRQYF. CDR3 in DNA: TGTGCCAGCAGGCCCTCTTGGGGGAGGCAGTACTTC.

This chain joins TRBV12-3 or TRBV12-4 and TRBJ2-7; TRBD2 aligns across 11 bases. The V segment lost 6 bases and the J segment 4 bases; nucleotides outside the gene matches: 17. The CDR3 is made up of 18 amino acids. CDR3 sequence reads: CASRTSLLGLAVGYEQYF. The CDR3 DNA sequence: TGTGCCAGCAGGACCTCACTGCTGGGACTAGCGGTGGGGTACGAGCAGTACTTC.

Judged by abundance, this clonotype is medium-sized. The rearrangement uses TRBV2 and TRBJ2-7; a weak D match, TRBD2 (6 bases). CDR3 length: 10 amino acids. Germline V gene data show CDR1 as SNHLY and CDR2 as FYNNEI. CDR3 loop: CATSSYEQYF. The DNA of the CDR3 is TGTGCTACTAGCAGCTACGAGCAGTACTTC.

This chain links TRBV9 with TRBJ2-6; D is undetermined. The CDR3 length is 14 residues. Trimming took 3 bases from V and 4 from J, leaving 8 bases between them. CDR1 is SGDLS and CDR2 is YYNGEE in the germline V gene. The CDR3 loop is CASSESAGANVLTF. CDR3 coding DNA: TGTGCCAGCAGCGAGAGTGCAGGGGCCAACGTCCTGACTTTC. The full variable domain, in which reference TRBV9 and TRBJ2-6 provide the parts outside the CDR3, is DSGVTQTPKHLITATGQRVTLRCSPRSGDLSVYWYQQSLDQGLQFLIQYYNGEERAKGNILERFSAQQFPDLHSELNLSSLELGDSALYFCASSESAGANVLTFGAGSRLTVL.

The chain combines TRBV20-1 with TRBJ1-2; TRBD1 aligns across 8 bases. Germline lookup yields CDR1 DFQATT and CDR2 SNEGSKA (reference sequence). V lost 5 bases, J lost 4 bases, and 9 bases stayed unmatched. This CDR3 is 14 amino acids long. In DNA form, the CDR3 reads TGCAGTGCTTTGGACAGGGCGAACACCTATGGCTACACCTTC. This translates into CSALDRANTYGYTF.

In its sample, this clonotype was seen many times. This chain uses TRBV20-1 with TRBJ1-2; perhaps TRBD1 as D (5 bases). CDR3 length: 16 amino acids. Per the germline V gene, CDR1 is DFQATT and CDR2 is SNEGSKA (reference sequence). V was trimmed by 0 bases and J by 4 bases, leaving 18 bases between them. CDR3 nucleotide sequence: TGCAGTGCTAGAGACCCCTTCGGCAGGGCGGGCTATGGCTACACCTTC. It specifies CSARDPFGRAGYGYTF.

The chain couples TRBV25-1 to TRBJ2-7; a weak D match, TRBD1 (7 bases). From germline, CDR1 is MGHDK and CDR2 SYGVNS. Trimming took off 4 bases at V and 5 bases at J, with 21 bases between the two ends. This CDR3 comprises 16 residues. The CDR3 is CASSAQGLGRGDEQYF. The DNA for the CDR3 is TGTGCCAGCAGTGCTCAAGGTTTAGGCAGGGGGGACGAGCAGTACTTC.

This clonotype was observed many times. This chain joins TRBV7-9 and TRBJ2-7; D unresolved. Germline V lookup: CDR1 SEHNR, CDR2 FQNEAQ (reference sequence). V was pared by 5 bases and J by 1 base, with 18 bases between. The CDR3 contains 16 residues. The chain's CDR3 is CASSPALGKESYEQYF. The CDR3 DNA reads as TGTGCCAGCAGCCCTGCATTGGGAAAAGAATCCTACGAGCAGTACTTC.

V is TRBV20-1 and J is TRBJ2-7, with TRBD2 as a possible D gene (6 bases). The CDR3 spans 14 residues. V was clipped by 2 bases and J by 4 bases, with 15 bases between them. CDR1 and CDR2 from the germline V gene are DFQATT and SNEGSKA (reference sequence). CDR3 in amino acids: CSARNREARYEQYF. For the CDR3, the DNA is TGCAGTGCTAGAAATAGGGAGGCCCGTTACGAGCAGTACTTC.

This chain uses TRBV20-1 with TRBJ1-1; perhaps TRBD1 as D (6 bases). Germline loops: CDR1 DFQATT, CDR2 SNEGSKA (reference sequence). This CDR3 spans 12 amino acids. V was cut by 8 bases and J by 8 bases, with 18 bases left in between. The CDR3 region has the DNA TGCAGTTTCCGAACAGGGAAGAAGGAAGCTTTCTTT. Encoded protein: CSFRTGKKEAFF.

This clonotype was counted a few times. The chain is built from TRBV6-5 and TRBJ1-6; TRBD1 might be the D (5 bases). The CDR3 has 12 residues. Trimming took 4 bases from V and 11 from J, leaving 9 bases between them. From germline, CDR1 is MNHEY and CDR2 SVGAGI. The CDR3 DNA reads TGTGCCAGCAGTTTCTTGGGGGCACCCCTCCACTTT. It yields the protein CASSFLGAPLHF.

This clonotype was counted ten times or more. CDR3 sequence reads: CAIKGNSRELDEQYF. The CDR3 DNA sequence: TGTGCCATCAAGGGGAACTCGCGGGAGTTGGACGAGCAGTACTTC. The V call is TRBV10-3, the J call TRBJ2-7, with 7 bases that match TRBD2. The length of the CDR3 is 15 residues. Per germline, CDR1 ENHRY and CDR2 SYGVKD. The V and J ends lost 7 bases and 5 bases, in that order; junction bases with no gene match: 14.

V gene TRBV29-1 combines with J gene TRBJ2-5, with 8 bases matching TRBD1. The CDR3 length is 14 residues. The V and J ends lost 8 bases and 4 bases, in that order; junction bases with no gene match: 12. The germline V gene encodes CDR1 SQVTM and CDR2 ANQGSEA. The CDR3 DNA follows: TGCAGCATCCTGACAGGGGCCACGTTAGAGACCCAGTACTTC. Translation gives CSILTGATLETQYF. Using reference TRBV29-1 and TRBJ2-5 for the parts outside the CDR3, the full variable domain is SAVISQKPSRDICQRGTSLTIQCQVDSQVTMMFWYRQQPGQSLTLIATANQGSEATYESGFVIDKFPISRPNLTFSTLTVSNMSPEDSSIYLCSILTGATLETQYFGPGTRLLVL.

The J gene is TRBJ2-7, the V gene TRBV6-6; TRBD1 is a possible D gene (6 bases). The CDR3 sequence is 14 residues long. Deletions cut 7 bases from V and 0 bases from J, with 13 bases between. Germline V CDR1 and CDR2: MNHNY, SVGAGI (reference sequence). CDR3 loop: CASILDRASYEQYF. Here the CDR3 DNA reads TGTGCCAGCATTCTGGACAGAGCCTCCTACGAGCAGTACTTC.

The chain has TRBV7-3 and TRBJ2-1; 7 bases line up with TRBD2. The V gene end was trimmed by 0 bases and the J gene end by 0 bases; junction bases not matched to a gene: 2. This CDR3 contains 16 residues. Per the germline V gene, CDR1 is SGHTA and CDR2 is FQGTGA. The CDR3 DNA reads TGTGCCAGCAGCTTAACTAGCGGGCGCTCCTACAATGAGCAGTTCTTC. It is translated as CASSLTSGRSYNEQFF.

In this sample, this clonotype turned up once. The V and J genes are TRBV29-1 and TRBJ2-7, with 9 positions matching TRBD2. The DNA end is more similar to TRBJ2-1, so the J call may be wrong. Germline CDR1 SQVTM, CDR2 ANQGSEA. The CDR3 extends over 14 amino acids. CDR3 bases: TGCAGCGCCTCTGGAGCGGGAGGTAACAATGAGCAGTTCTTC. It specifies CSASGAGGNNEQFF.